This T cell receptor beta chain was sequenced for a study of T cell repertoires in ileal Crohn's disease (dated by TCRdb to the late 2010s). In terms of the full investigation: The median duration of disease was 7.5 to 9.5 years, and at the time of surgery around 36% of patients were active smokers. All patients had surgery for a complication: stricturing disease in around 60% and penetrating disease in 39%. Roughly half of the patients were given postoperative therapy, with under 12 receiving thiopurines and about 19 receiving anti-TNF agents. The TCR repertoire was analysed in approximately 61 patients with Crohn's disease drawn from a prospective multicentre cohort. The study was conducted in parallel with a multicentre cohort built to find predictors of early endoscopic recurrence after ileocolonic resection. A Rutgeerts score above i0 was used to define endoscopic postoperative recurrence. A total of approximately 170 mucosal samples from some 50 patients were sequenced, collected from several sites on the surgical specimen as well as at postoperative endoscopy. Broad study findings and their caveats: Sorted CD8 T cells carried more high-frequency clones than CD4 T cells, suggesting mucosal expansions were mainly CD8. Endoscopic recurrence was linked to a higher percentage of high-frequency clones at surgery, and recurrence occurred in every patient whose clonality exceeded 26.8% (18/57). Compared with non-smokers, patients who were active smokers at surgery showed a significantly higher proportion of clonal expansions (roughly 26% vs 20%, p=0.02). Only a subgroup of patients, of unstated size, had mucosal CD4 and CD8 T cells sorted and sequenced.

Germline trimming: 3 bases from V, 1 base from J; junction bases outside gene matches: 4. The germline V gene provides CDR1 SGHRS and CDR2 YFSETQ. The CDR3, cysteine through phenylalanine, is 17 amino acids long. Of all the DNA, just the CDR3 is kept, 51 bases in frame from base 1. As concerns this clone: The antigen it recognizes is unknown. No quality values exist for individual bases; no much larger clone is one base distant.

Around 460 nanograms of biopsy DNA per sample were submitted for commercial TCRB immunosequencing. CDR3 regions were amplified from genomic DNA by Adaptive Biotechnology using a two-step, amplification bias-controlled multiplex PCR. Primers for every V and J gene segment were used in the first PCR, and barcodes and Illumina adapters were added in the second PCR. An Illumina instrument was used to sequence the CDR3 libraries. The paper's data handling went like this. Vendor-provided pipelines were combined with custom analysis of raw data in R/Bioconductor under R version 3.3.0. Clonality, ranging from 0 to 1, was calculated as the inverse of the normalised Shannon entropy of all productive clones. High-frequency clones were defined as the share of the repertoire occupied by the top 100 clones, with only clones passing a 95% confidence test being retained. The Simpson index measured repertoire diversity, and the Morisita-Horn index measured overlap between samples. Held by TCRdb, this immuneACCESS table contains in-frame sequences only and omits some clones. Under half of the omission traces to an unresolved V gene where checked; the cause of the rest is unknown. V, J and clone size are taken as reported in that table, and D and trimming were inferred from the DNA itself. In all, the sample holds some 12,000 clones, and around three quarters of those were seen once. Clones ranked in the top ten supply 3.5% to 5% of the sample.

To be eligible, patients had to be adults with ileal or ileocolonic Crohn's disease and an indication for ileocolonic resection. Whole ileal mucosal biopsies were stored frozen at -80°C before DNA extraction. Genomic DNA was extracted from frozen whole biopsies using a TRizol-based method and was quantified with a NanoDrop 2000 spectrophotometer. This receptor chain uses TRBV5-1 and TRBJ2-2, with 12 bases aligning to TRBD1. The origin of this receptor is an adult with Crohn's disease. Sequencing input: ileal tissue. The nucleotides read TGCGCCAGCAGCTCGGGACAGGGGGCTGGGAACACCGGGGAGCTGTTTTTT. Translated, it reads CASSSGQGAGNTGELFF.